This TCR beta chain was found in a study of CD8+ T cells in alopecia areata. Germline-derived CDR1 and CDR2 are MGHDK and SYGVNS. The CDR3 runs 14 residues. V was clipped by 3 bases and J by 4 bases, with 12 bases between them. It was cDNA, reverse transcribed from extracted RNA, that served as the sequencing template. Measured with immunoSEQ multiplex PCR; TCRdb has only the in-frame clones, and not every one. Of 220,000 or so clones listed, approximately 52% are singletons. The specimen comprised CD4+ T cells sorted from blood, sampled at week 0. This chain connects TRBV25-1 to TRBJ1-1; D might be TRBD1 (6 bases). This TCR was sampled from a human donor with alopecia areata. The CDR3 DNA reads TGTGCCAGCAGTGAGAACAGGGATGGCACTGAAGCTTTCTTT. It yields the protein CASSENRDGTEAFF.